This entry lists 10 T cell receptor beta chains sequenced from one sample in a study of T cell changes during pregnancy in multiple sclerosis. Produced via immunoSEQ multiplex PCR; TCRdb's table is partial and in-frame only. Of roughly 39,000 clones in the sample, roughly nine tenths were seen once. The sequenced sample was CD4+ T cells from peripheral blood mononuclear cells, obtained in the first trimester of pregnancy. The receptors originated from a female donor in good health, enrolled as a control in a pregnancy study.

The V and J genes are TRBV6-5 and TRBJ1-1; D not certain. This CDR3 is 14 amino acids long. Germline loops: CDR1 MNHEY, CDR2 SVGAGI. V shed 0 bases and J shed 4 bases, with 9 bases lying between them. The CDR3 bases are TGTGCCAGCAGTTACTCGAGGCTCCTCACTGAAGCTTTCTTT. It is translated as CASSYSRLLTEAFF.

This clone appeared once. The chain employs TRBV18 and TRBJ2-2, with 13 bases matching TRBD2. The length of the CDR3 is 16 residues. Trimming at V came to 6 bases and at J to 6 bases, leaving 7 bases not matched to a gene. Germline CDR1 and CDR2: KGHSH and LQKENI. CDR3 sequence (DNA): TGTGCCAGCTCGTCCGGGACTAGCGGGACCGCCGGGGAGCTGTTTTTT. Its protein is CASSSGTSGTAGELFF.

The V gene is TRBV7-3, the J gene TRBJ1-1; a possible D gene is TRBD1 (5 bases). Trimming took off 3 bases at V and 1 base at J, with 9 bases between the two ends. In germline, CDR1 is SGHTA, CDR2 FQGTGA. The CDR3 has 14 amino acids. CDR3 bases: TGTGCCAGCAGCTTCGGACACAAGAACACTGAAGCTTTCTTT. Protein product: CASSFGHKNTEAFF.

This clone was picked up one time. The chain uses TRBV19 and TRBJ1-1, with no clear D. Trimming stripped 3 bases from V and 6 bases from J, with 5 bases between. This CDR3 has 11 residues. Germline V gene sequence: CDR1 LNHDA, CDR2 SQIVND (reference sequence). The CDR3 DNA is TGTGCCAGTAGTATTTCAGCTGAAGCTTTCTTT. It encodes CASSISAEAFF.

The chain joins TRBV6-6 to TRBJ2-7, with 7 nucleotides matching TRBD1. Trimming cost V 4 bases and J 6 bases; bases outside gene matches: 15. This CDR3 is 16 amino acids long. Looked up from germline, CDR1 is MNHNY and CDR2 is SVGAGI (reference sequence). The CDR3 sequence: CASSFPTGEGGGEQYF. The DNA of the CDR3 is TGTGCCAGCAGTTTCCCTACAGGGGAAGGTGGGGGCGAGCAGTACTTC.

The rearrangement uses TRBV6-4 and TRBJ2-1; the match to TRBD1 covers 8 bases. J lost 2 bases, V lost 5 bases, and 8 bases had no gene match. Germline V CDR1 and CDR2: MRHNA, SNTAGT. The CDR3 has 16 amino acids. CDR3 coding DNA: TGTGCCAGCAGTAAGGCTCAGGGGGCGGCCTACAATGAGCAGTTCTTC. Its translation: CASSKAQGAAYNEQFF.

This clone was seen a single time. The gene calls are TRBV7-2 and TRBJ2-3; 10 bases map to TRBD1. Germline CDR1 and CDR2: SGHTA and FQGNSA. The CDR3 is 18 residues long. Trimming at V came to 1 base and at J to 3 bases, leaving 10 bases not matched to a gene. DNA of the CDR3: TGTGCCAGCAGCTTAGGCTATGGGGGGGGACAGGGGACAGATACGCAGTATTTT. Amino acid sequence: CASSLGYGGGQGTDTQYF.

This rearrangement joins TRBV5-4 to TRBJ1-1; unclear D gene. Trimming removed 1 base at V and 0 bases at J, with 13 bases between. CDR1 and CDR2 (germline): SGHNT, YYREEE (reference sequence). The CDR3 runs 16 residues. CDR3 coding DNA: TGTGCCAGCAGCTTGCAAGGGAGGAGCATGAACACTGAAGCTTTCTTT. Its translation: CASSLQGRSMNTEAFF.

The V call is TRBV4-1, the J call TRBJ1-4, with 7 bases identical to TRBD1. Germline-derived CDR1 and CDR2 are MGHRA and YSYEKL. V was pared by 3 bases and J by 8 bases, with 12 bases of the junction left unmatched. This CDR3 region has 16 residues. CDR3 DNA: TGCGCCAGCAGCCAGCCCGTCCCAGGGGGACGGGAAAAACTGTTTTTT. This encodes CASSQPVPGGREKLFF.

This sequence joins TRBV11-3 and TRBJ1-6, with 10 bases lining up with TRBD1. The CDR3 totals 14 residues. CDR1 SGHNT and CDR2 YENEEA come from the germline V gene. V trimming: 4 bases; J trimming: 8 bases; junction bases outside the gene matches: 2. Here the CDR3 DNA reads TGTGCCAGCAGCTCAGGACAGGGGGATTCACCCCTCCACTTT. Its protein is CASSSGQGDSPLHF.